A selection of T cell receptor beta chains follows, all from one sample in a study of blood T cell repertoires in COVID-19. Sequencing was performed with immunoSEQ multiplex PCR; in TCRdb, only in-frame clones are kept and a portion is missing. The sample has 68,000 or so clones; 60% to 85% are singletons. The specimen sequenced was peripheral blood. These receptors came from a human donor in a cohort sampled during active COVID-19. The CDR3 runs from the conserved cysteine through the conserved F or W. Fields, in order: clone size, J gene, V gene, D gene, CDR3 DNA, CDR3 protein. A D gene is named only where the DNA matches it firmly. Clone size is not always given. Where it is, it says once, few, many or a class for expanded clones.

clone size: -
J gene: TRBJ2-1
V gene: TRBV6-4
D gene: TRBD2
CDR3 DNA: TGTGCCAGCAGTGACAATACGGGGGGCTCCTACAATGAGCAGTTCTTC
CDR3 protein: CASSDNTGGSYNEQFF

clone size: few
J gene: TRBJ2-5
V gene: TRBV29-1
D gene: -
CDR3 DNA: TGCAGCGCATTGACAGGAGTCGCCCAAGAGACCCAGTACTTC
CDR3 protein: CSALTGVAQETQYF

clone size: -
J gene: TRBJ2-1
V gene: TRBV7-9
D gene: TRBD2
CDR3 DNA: TGTGCCAGCAGCTTTGCCGGGAAGCGGGGGGGCCCTAATGAGCAGTTCTTC
CDR3 protein: CASSFAGKRGGPNEQFF

clone size: many
J gene: TRBJ2-5
V gene: TRBV4-1
D gene: TRBD2
CDR3 DNA: TGCGCCAGCAGCCAGGCCACCGGGACTAGCGGGGGGCCGCGGGAGACCCAGTACTTC
CDR3 protein: CASSQATGTSGGPRETQYF

clone size: few
J gene: TRBJ2-5
V gene: TRBV5-6
D gene: TRBD2
CDR3 DNA: TGTGCCAGCAGCTTGTGGTTAGCGGGGGCGACTGCCCAAGAGACCCAGTACTTC
CDR3 protein: CASSLWLAGATAQETQYF

clone size: -
J gene: TRBJ1-3
V gene: TRBV28
D gene: TRBD1
CDR3 DNA: TGTGCCAGCAGTCCCGGACAGGTTGGAAACACCATATATTTT
CDR3 protein: CASSPGQVGNTIYF

clone size: -
J gene: TRBJ2-5
V gene: TRBV2
D gene: -
CDR3 DNA: TGTGCCAGCAGTGATCGGTTCGCCCCTAGACAAGAGACCCAGTACTTC
CDR3 protein: CASSDRFAPRQETQYF

clone size: -
J gene: TRBJ2-3
V gene: TRBV18
D gene: TRBD1
CDR3 DNA: TGTGCCAGCTCACGGGACAGGGGCACAGATACGCAGTATTTT
CDR3 protein: CASSRDRGTDTQYF

clone size: -
J gene: TRBJ2-7
V gene: TRBV20-1
D gene: TRBD2
CDR3 DNA: TGCAGTGCTAGTGCAAGGGGCCTAGCGGCAATCTCCTACGAGCAGTACTTC
CDR3 protein: CSASARGLAAISYEQYF

clone size: -
J gene: TRBJ2-7
V gene: TRBV6-5
D gene: TRBD1
CDR3 DNA: TGTGCCAGCAGCCGGACAGGGGTTGACCACGAGCAGTACTTC
CDR3 protein: CASSRTGVDHEQYF

clone size: -
J gene: TRBJ2-7
V gene: TRBV7-8
D gene: TRBD1
CDR3 DNA: TGTGCCAGCAGCTTAGGGACAGGGGTAGGCGAGCAGTACTTC
CDR3 protein: CASSLGTGVGEQYF

clone size: -
J gene: TRBJ2-3
V gene: TRBV14
D gene: TRBD2
CDR3 DNA: TGTGCCAGCAGCCCGCTAGCGGGAGCGGGCACAGATACGCAGTATTTT
CDR3 protein: CASSPLAGAGTDTQYF

clone size: once
J gene: TRBJ1-6
V gene: TRBV4-1
D gene: -
CDR3 DNA: TGCGCCAGCAGCCAAACACCTGGCGGTTCACCCCTCCACTTT
CDR3 protein: CASSQTPGGSPLHF

clone size: -
J gene: TRBJ2-1
V gene: TRBV5-4
D gene: TRBD1
CDR3 DNA: TGTGCCAGCAGCGTGGGACAGGGGAACTACAATGAGCAGTTCTTC
CDR3 protein: CASSVGQGNYNEQFF

clone size: -
J gene: TRBJ1-4
V gene: TRBV19
D gene: TRBD1
CDR3 DNA: TGTGCCAGTAGTAACCGGAGGGGGGACAGAGATAATGAAAAACTGTTTTTT
CDR3 protein: CASSNRRGDRDNEKLFF

clone size: few
J gene: TRBJ2-1
V gene: TRBV5-1
D gene: -
CDR3 DNA: TGCGCCAGCACAGTGGTCCCGGGAGAATATGAGCAGTTCTTC
CDR3 protein: CASTVVPGEYEQFF

clone size: few
J gene: TRBJ2-3
V gene: TRBV9
D gene: TRBD1
CDR3 DNA: TGTGCCAGCAGCGTAGTGGGCAGGGGGCTCTCAGATACGCAGTATTTT
CDR3 protein: CASSVVGRGLSDTQYF

clone size: -
J gene: TRBJ1-2
V gene: TRBV20-1
D gene: -
CDR3 DNA: TGCAGTGCTAGTCAACTGACCGGGACAAATTATGGCTACACCTTC
CDR3 protein: CSASQLTGTNYGYTF

clone size: -
J gene: TRBJ2-5
V gene: TRBV27
D gene: TRBD2
CDR3 DNA: TGTGCCAGCAGTCCGGGGTGGGGACTAGCGGGGCAAGAGACCCAGTACTTC
CDR3 protein: CASSPGWGLAGQETQYF

clone size: once
J gene: TRBJ2-1
V gene: TRBV6-5
D gene: TRBD2
CDR3 DNA: TGTGCCAGCAGCTACGGGGGGGCTGTCTACAATGAGCAGTTCTTC
CDR3 protein: CASSYGGAVYNEQFF

clone size: -
J gene: TRBJ2-7
V gene: TRBV6-6
D gene: TRBD2
CDR3 DNA: TGTGCCAGCAGTTACCCACAGCGGGAGGGAATCTACGAGCAGTACTTC
CDR3 protein: CASSYPQREGIYEQYF

clone size: once
J gene: TRBJ2-7
V gene: TRBV12-3/TRBV12-4
D gene: -
CDR3 DNA: TGTGCCAGCAGTCTTACCGGGTCCTACGAGCAGTACTTC
CDR3 protein: CASSLTGSYEQYF

clone size: -
J gene: TRBJ2-3
V gene: TRBV7-2
D gene: TRBD2
CDR3 DNA: TGTGCCAGCAGCTTTCGCCTAGCGGGTGCTAGCACAGATACGCAGTATTTT
CDR3 protein: CASSFRLAGASTDTQYF

clone size: -
J gene: TRBJ2-7
V gene: TRBV7-2
D gene: TRBD1
CDR3 DNA: TGTGCCAGCAGGACTACCGGGACAGTGTCCTACGAGCAGTACTTC
CDR3 protein: CASRTTGTVSYEQYF

clone size: -
J gene: TRBJ2-1
V gene: TRBV2
D gene: TRBD1
CDR3 DNA: TGTGCCAGCGGCCGGGACAGGGTCAATGAGCAGTTCTTC
CDR3 protein: CASGRDRVNEQFF

clone size: once
J gene: TRBJ2-7
V gene: TRBV4-1
D gene: TRBD2
CDR3 DNA: TGCGCCAGCAGCCAAGGAGCGGGGCCTTACGAGCAGTACTTC
CDR3 protein: CASSQGAGPYEQYF

clone size: -
J gene: TRBJ1-2
V gene: TRBV5-8
D gene: TRBD1
CDR3 DNA: TGTGCCAGCAGCTTCAGGGGGGACTATGGCTACACCTTC
CDR3 protein: CASSFRGDYGYTF

clone size: -
J gene: TRBJ2-2
V gene: TRBV2
D gene: TRBD2
CDR3 DNA: TGTGCCAGCTCAGCGGGAGGGCCTTTCGGGGAGCTGTTTTTT
CDR3 protein: CASSAGGPFGELFF

clone size: -
J gene: TRBJ2-1
V gene: TRBV4-1
D gene: TRBD2
CDR3 DNA: TGCGCCAGCAGCCAGGGACTAGCGGGGCCCCCCTACAATGAGCAGTTCTTC
CDR3 protein: CASSQGLAGPPYNEQFF

clone size: -
J gene: TRBJ2-7
V gene: TRBV2
D gene: -
CDR3 DNA: TGTGCCAGCAGTGAGACAGTCCGGAGCTACGAGCAGTACTTC
CDR3 protein: CASSETVRSYEQYF

clone size: -
J gene: TRBJ2-3
V gene: TRBV29-1
D gene: -
CDR3 DNA: TGCAGCTCCCTCAGGGGGGCCAGGTCAGATACGCAGTATTTT
CDR3 protein: CSSLRGARSDTQYF

clone size: once
J gene: TRBJ1-4
V gene: TRBV7-6
D gene: -
CDR3 DNA: TGTGCCAGCAGCTTAACAGGGTTAATTGAGGAAAAACTGTTTTTT
CDR3 protein: CASSLTGLIEEKLFF

clone size: -
J gene: TRBJ2-3
V gene: TRBV28
D gene: TRBD1
CDR3 DNA: TGTGCCAGCAGTCCCCAGACAGGGCCAGATACGCAGTATTTT
CDR3 protein: CASSPQTGPDTQYF

clone size: -
J gene: TRBJ2-5
V gene: TRBV19
D gene: TRBD2
CDR3 DNA: TGTGCCAGCTGGGGGGGGTCGGAGACCCAGTACTTC
CDR3 protein: CASWGGSETQYF

clone size: -
J gene: TRBJ2-5
V gene: TRBV5-1
D gene: TRBD1
CDR3 DNA: TGCGCCAGCAGCTTGGGAACCGTGGGGGGACAGGCGACCCAGTACTTC
CDR3 protein: CASSLGTVGGQATQYF

clone size: -
J gene: TRBJ2-1
V gene: TRBV10-2
D gene: -
CDR3 DNA: TGCGCCAGCCGCCTAGCGACGAGCTCCTACAATGAGCAGTTCTTC
CDR3 protein: CASRLATSSYNEQFF

clone size: -
J gene: TRBJ2-3
V gene: TRBV28
D gene: TRBD2
CDR3 DNA: TGTGCCAGCAGCGATTCAGCGGGGGGGGCTTTTTATACGCAGTATTTT
CDR3 protein: CASSDSAGGAFYTQYF

clone size: -
J gene: TRBJ2-1
V gene: TRBV5-1
D gene: TRBD2
CDR3 DNA: TGCGCCAGCAGCCTGTCTAGCGGGAGGTCCTACAATGAGCAGTTCTTC
CDR3 protein: CASSLSSGRSYNEQFF

clone size: -
J gene: TRBJ1-1
V gene: TRBV19
D gene: TRBD1
CDR3 DNA: TGTGCCAGTAGTATAGGGGGAGGATGGACAGGACTAACCCTCGAAGCTGGAGCTTTCTTT
CDR3 protein: CASSIGGGWTGLTLEAGAFF

clone size: few
J gene: TRBJ2-7
V gene: TRBV18
D gene: TRBD1
CDR3 DNA: TGTGCCAGCTCACCGGACAGGGTAGGCGAGCAGTACTTC
CDR3 protein: CASSPDRVGEQYF

clone size: -
J gene: TRBJ2-6
V gene: TRBV6-5
D gene: -
CDR3 DNA: TGTGCCAGCATTGGGGGCATCTCTGGGGCCAACGTCCTGACTTTC
CDR3 protein: CASIGGISGANVLTF

clone size: -
J gene: TRBJ1-1
V gene: TRBV24-1
D gene: -
CDR3 DNA: TGTGCCACCAGTTCAGCAGGGGCTGAAGCTTTCTTT
CDR3 protein: CATSSAGAEAFF

clone size: -
J gene: TRBJ2-7
V gene: TRBV29-1
D gene: TRBD2
CDR3 DNA: TGCAGCGTTGAAGATCCAGCGGGAGGCCCCTACGAGCAGTACTTC
CDR3 protein: CSVEDPAGGPYEQYF

clone size: -
J gene: TRBJ2-2
V gene: TRBV4-3
D gene: TRBD2
CDR3 DNA: TGCGCCAGCAGCCAAGATCCGATAGCGGGGGGTAACACCGGGGAGCTGTTTTTT
CDR3 protein: CASSQDPIAGGNTGELFF

clone size: once
J gene: TRBJ2-5
V gene: TRBV6-5
D gene: -
CDR3 DNA: TGTGCCAGCACAGATATGCATCTGAAAGAGACCCAGTACTTC
CDR3 protein: CASTDMHLKETQYF

clone size: -
J gene: TRBJ2-1
V gene: TRBV10-3
D gene: TRBD2
CDR3 DNA: TGTGCCATCAGTGATGGGGCGGGAGGGTCCTACAATGAGCAGTTCTTC
CDR3 protein: CAISDGAGGSYNEQFF

clone size: -
J gene: TRBJ1-6
V gene: TRBV11-2
D gene: -
CDR3 DNA: TGTGCCAGCAGCTTAGAGCCAGGCAGCACGGCACCCCTCCACTTT
CDR3 protein: CASSLEPGSTAPLHF

clone size: -
J gene: TRBJ2-2
V gene: TRBV18
D gene: TRBD2
CDR3 DNA: TGTGCCAGCTCACCAAGTCCGGCTAGCGGGAGTACCGGGGAGCTGTTTTTT
CDR3 protein: CASSPSPASGSTGELFF

clone size: few
J gene: TRBJ2-2
V gene: TRBV5-5
D gene: -
CDR3 DNA: TGTGCCAGCAGCTTGGCCGTGAACACCGGGGAGCTGTTTTTT
CDR3 protein: CASSLAVNTGELFF

clone size: -
J gene: TRBJ1-1
V gene: TRBV3-1/TRBV3-2
D gene: TRBD1
CDR3 DNA: TGTGCCAGCAGCCGGACAGGGGAGTGGGCTTTCTTT
CDR3 protein: CASSRTGEWAFF

clone size: -
J gene: TRBJ2-1
V gene: TRBV6-2/TRBV6-3
D gene: TRBD2
CDR3 DNA: TGTGCCAGCAGCCGTCTAGCGGGAGCATACAATGAGCAGTTCTTC
CDR3 protein: CASSRLAGAYNEQFF

clone size: -
J gene: TRBJ2-1
V gene: TRBV19
D gene: TRBD2
CDR3 DNA: TGTGCCAGTAGTATAAGTAGCGGGGGGGCTCAAAATGAGCAGTTCTTC
CDR3 protein: CASSISSGGAQNEQFF

clone size: few
J gene: TRBJ1-5
V gene: TRBV19
D gene: TRBD1
CDR3 DNA: TGTGCCAGTAGTTCACCGGGACAGGGGTTGAGCAATCAGCCCCAGCATTTT
CDR3 protein: CASSSPGQGLSNQPQHF

clone size: -
J gene: TRBJ2-2
V gene: TRBV7-8
D gene: TRBD2
CDR3 DNA: TGTGCCAGCAGCTGGGGACTAGCGGGGGGCACCGGGGAGCTGTTTTTT
CDR3 protein: CASSWGLAGGTGELFF

clone size: once
J gene: TRBJ2-4
V gene: TRBV19
D gene: TRBD1
CDR3 DNA: TGTGCCAGTAGTATAGTCCCGGGACAGGGGAGTGACATTCAGTACTTC
CDR3 protein: CASSIVPGQGSDIQYF

clone size: -
J gene: TRBJ2-7
V gene: TRBV15
D gene: TRBD1
CDR3 DNA: TGTGCCACCAGCAGGGGGCCCCAGGGGGCCTACGAGCAGTACTTC
CDR3 protein: CATSRGPQGAYEQYF

clone size: few
J gene: TRBJ2-2
V gene: TRBV4-3
D gene: TRBD1
CDR3 DNA: TGCGCCAGCAGCCAAGTGGGACAGACCACCGGGGAGCTGTTTTTT
CDR3 protein: CASSQVGQTTGELFF